Below, one T cell receptor (beta chain) is given with its context. The antigen remains unidentified. Patients were ineligible given autoimmune disease history or systemic immunosuppression. The sample belongs to a study of OX40 agonist ivuxolimab in advanced cancers. Study context: Patients were treated with ivuxolimab, an agonistic anti-OX40 (CD134) antibody. General study findings and limits: Relative to CD4+, CD8+ T cells held more expanded clones on average. With doses of 0.1 to 3.0 mg/kg, CD4+ and CD8+ blood T cells had undergone clonal expansion by week 6.

The assay was immunoSEQ multiplex PCR, and TCRdb's table has in-frame clones only and misses some. The sample has some 130,000 clones; 85% to 95% are singletons. The CDR3 loop spans 15 amino acids. Per germline, CDR1 LNHDA and CDR2 SQIVND (reference sequence). Trimming shortened V by 9 bases and J by 2 bases, and 17 bases separated the two germline ends. The clonotype comes from an adult with an advanced solid tumor such as melanoma, head and neck, liver or kidney cancer. Sample: CD4+ or CD8+ T cells sorted from blood, taken in a trial of the OX40 agonist ivuxolimab. The rearrangement links TRBV19 to TRBJ1-5, with D hard to call. Written as DNA, the CDR3 is TGTGCCAGCAACTCGGCGGCGGCAGGCAATCAGCCCCAGCATTTT. This translates into CASNSAAAGNQPQHF.